The rows below give T cell receptor beta chains drawn from one sample of a study of response to subunit inactivated influenza vaccine. TCRdb fed the RT-PCR reads into MiXCR, producing one record per CDR3 protein. The sample yields 650,000 to 800,000 distinct CDR3 sequences, approximately 17% seen once. The sample here was PBMCs from blood, taken approximately 5 days after vaccination. The receptors come from a man aged 45-60 years who received an inactivated influenza vaccine. Both conserved end residues are trimmed from each CDR3. D genes are given only for firm matches.

j_gene: TRBJ2-2
v_gene: TRBV7-2
d_gene: TRBD2
CDR3aa: ASSPGTSGRAGGELF

j_gene: TRBJ2-1
v_gene: TRBV24-1
d_gene: NA
CDR3aa: ATSDLTVGGDEQF

j_gene: TRBJ1-5
v_gene: TRBV7-9
d_gene: NA
CDR3aa: ASSLDLSNQPQH

j_gene: TRBJ1-4
v_gene: TRBV2
d_gene: TRBD1
CDR3aa: ASFDRGATNEKLF

j_gene: TRBJ2-7
v_gene: TRBV12-3/TRBV12-4
d_gene: TRBD2
CDR3aa: ASSLAASGSIYEQY

j_gene: TRBJ1-3
v_gene: TRBV28
d_gene: NA
CDR3aa: ASAQNTGLRNTIY

j_gene: TRBJ1-5
v_gene: TRBV7-9
d_gene: NA
CDR3aa: ASSLSTGQGPQH

j_gene: TRBJ1-2
v_gene: TRBV7-2
d_gene: TRBD1
CDR3aa: ASSRTGTGYT

j_gene: TRBJ2-5
v_gene: TRBV15
d_gene: NA
CDR3aa: ATSRTTVYQETQY

j_gene: TRBJ2-1
v_gene: TRBV20-1
d_gene: TRBD2
CDR3aa: SARAHTSAYNEQF

j_gene: TRBJ2-5
v_gene: TRBV7-3
d_gene: TRBD2
CDR3aa: ASSLIPGGLETQY

j_gene: TRBJ2-6
v_gene: TRBV15
d_gene: NA
CDR3aa: ATSREVPGANVLT

j_gene: TRBJ2-2
v_gene: TRBV7-9
d_gene: TRBD1
CDR3aa: ASSQDRGDNTGELF

j_gene: TRBJ2-5
v_gene: TRBV29-1
d_gene: NA
CDR3aa: SVADRNLGTQY

j_gene: TRBJ2-1
v_gene: TRBV29-1
d_gene: TRBD1
CDR3aa: SVGRDSSYNEQF

j_gene: TRBJ2-5
v_gene: TRBV7-2
d_gene: NA
CDR3aa: ASSLAQQETQY

j_gene: TRBJ2-7
v_gene: TRBV20-1
d_gene: TRBD1
CDR3aa: SASRDRVGEQY

j_gene: TRBJ2-2
v_gene: TRBV4-1
d_gene: NA
CDR3aa: ASSRRENSAGELF

j_gene: TRBJ2-4
v_gene: TRBV11-2
d_gene: NA
CDR3aa: ASSFRGVAKNIQY

j_gene: TRBJ2-3
v_gene: TRBV11-2
d_gene: NA
CDR3aa: ASSRKTPDSWVTDTQY

j_gene: TRBJ2-7
v_gene: TRBV15
d_gene: NA
CDR3aa: ATSRGRAKYEQY

j_gene: TRBJ2-1
v_gene: TRBV11-1
d_gene: TRBD1
CDR3aa: ASRTGVSGQSSYNEQF

j_gene: TRBJ2-1
v_gene: TRBV29-1
d_gene: NA
CDR3aa: STEGEGYNEQF

j_gene: TRBJ2-6
v_gene: TRBV4-1
d_gene: TRBD1
CDR3aa: ASSQPTGGVSSGANVLT

j_gene: TRBJ1-2
v_gene: TRBV13
d_gene: TRBD1
CDR3aa: ASSLGQGAFGYT

j_gene: TRBJ2-5
v_gene: TRBV5-1
d_gene: NA
CDR3aa: ASSFLRGEQETQY

j_gene: TRBJ2-3
v_gene: TRBV5-1
d_gene: NA
CDR3aa: ASSLATVQRDTQY

j_gene: TRBJ1-2
v_gene: TRBV5-1
d_gene: NA
CDR3aa: ASSLGESSYGYT

j_gene: TRBJ2-1
v_gene: TRBV12-3/TRBV12-4
d_gene: NA
CDR3aa: ASSFLFLDSYNEQF

j_gene: TRBJ1-6
v_gene: TRBV7-2
d_gene: NA
CDR3aa: ASSHGDGLPLH

j_gene: TRBJ2-1
v_gene: TRBV7-8
d_gene: NA
CDR3aa: ASSPTFGQGGNEQF

j_gene: TRBJ2-2
v_gene: TRBV7-6
d_gene: NA
CDR3aa: ASSRLSSGSNTGELF

j_gene: TRBJ2-3
v_gene: TRBV7-2
d_gene: TRBD2
CDR3aa: ASSFGGDGQY

j_gene: TRBJ2-1
v_gene: TRBV9
d_gene: NA
CDR3aa: ASSVRGGEQF

j_gene: TRBJ2-1
v_gene: TRBV5-1
d_gene: TRBD2
CDR3aa: ASSFGRTSRGEQF

j_gene: TRBJ2-1
v_gene: TRBV25-1
d_gene: TRBD2
CDR3aa: ASSRAGVPYNEQF

j_gene: TRBJ1-2
v_gene: TRBV20-1
d_gene: NA
CDR3aa: SADRKDEGYGYT

j_gene: TRBJ2-2
v_gene: TRBV20-1
d_gene: TRBD1
CDR3aa: SAKSGSPGQGRITGELF

j_gene: TRBJ2-7
v_gene: TRBV5-6
d_gene: NA
CDR3aa: ASSLGYDSSGQY

j_gene: TRBJ2-5
v_gene: TRBV5-1
d_gene: TRBD2
CDR3aa: ASSLGGTSGETQY

j_gene: TRBJ2-7
v_gene: TRBV5-1
d_gene: TRBD1
CDR3aa: ASSLGTGESYEQY

j_gene: TRBJ2-1
v_gene: TRBV5-6
d_gene: TRBD2
CDR3aa: ASSRPGLAGDNEQF

j_gene: TRBJ2-1
v_gene: TRBV9
d_gene: NA
CDR3aa: ASSPQTISEQF

j_gene: TRBJ2-1
v_gene: TRBV3-1
d_gene: NA
CDR3aa: ASSQDGSGEQF

j_gene: TRBJ2-5
v_gene: TRBV4-3
d_gene: NA
CDR3aa: ASSQVGGIQETQY